Listed below are T cell receptor beta chains from one sample, sequenced in a study of post-analysis software for immune sequencing data. TCRdb passed the PCR reads through MiXCR, listing each CDR3 protein once. Altogether about 770,000 distinct CDR3 sequences are present, approximately 44% being singletons, with the ten largest covering roughly 4.9%. The sequenced sample was blood. These receptors were obtained from a girl aged 10 to 17 with multiple sclerosis. Both conserved end residues are part of each CDR3.

j_gene: TRBJ1-2
v_gene: TRBV19
CDR3aa: CASSIATDDYTF

j_gene: TRBJ2-1
v_gene: TRBV28
CDR3aa: CASSLGDRNYNEQFF

j_gene: TRBJ2-3
v_gene: TRBV5-1
CDR3aa: CASRQGLAGADTQYF

j_gene: TRBJ2-1
v_gene: TRBV24-1
CDR3aa: CATSSRGLGEQFF

j_gene: TRBJ2-3
v_gene: TRBV20-1
CDR3aa: CSARRRAYQYF

j_gene: TRBJ1-6
v_gene: TRBV6-1
CDR3aa: CASGRQGYRSPLHF

j_gene: TRBJ2-1
v_gene: TRBV3-1
CDR3aa: CASSQEGLAGGFYEQFF

j_gene: TRBJ2-5
v_gene: TRBV15
CDR3aa: CATRGDGNMEETQYF

j_gene: TRBJ2-5
v_gene: TRBV5-1
CDR3aa: CASSLGAQETQYF

j_gene: TRBJ1-2
v_gene: TRBV28
CDR3aa: CASSPNIDRGYGYTF

j_gene: TRBJ2-6
v_gene: TRBV5-6
CDR3aa: CASSSPTISGANVLTF